A single sample gave rise to the 21 T cell receptor beta chains below, sequenced in a study of blood T cell repertoires in COVID-19. Measured with immunoSEQ multiplex PCR; TCRdb has only the in-frame clones, and not every one. The profile shows nearly 200,000 clones, approximately 90% of them singletons. Sequencing was carried out using peripheral blood. These receptors were taken from a middle-aged woman who had recovered from COVID-19.

The chain combines TRBV2 with TRBJ2-2, with 11 bases aligning to TRBD2. V trimming: 9 bases; J trimming: 4 bases; junction bases outside the gene matches: 13. CDR1 and CDR2 (germline): SNHLY, FYNNEI. This CDR3 has 17 residues. The CDR3 loop is CASSTSGTKGGTGELFF. Here the CDR3 DNA reads TGTGCCAGTTCGACTAGCGGGACAAAGGGGGGCACCGGGGAGCTGTTTTTT.

The CDR3 loop is CASSGGQAYGYTF. The CDR3 coding sequence is TGTGCCAGCAGCGGGGGACAGGCCTATGGCTACACCTTC. This chain connects TRBV12-3 or TRBV12-4 to TRBJ1-2, with 8 bases matching TRBD1. This CDR3 contains 13 residues. J lost 4 bases, V lost 6 bases, and 4 bases had no gene match.

A few counts support this clone. The conserved phenylalanine or tryptophan normally closing the CDR3 is absent here, so this likely arose from a read error. Because the CDR3's place on the DNA is in doubt, the DNA is left out and the CDR3 is given as listed by TCRdb. This chain connects TRBV7-3 to TRBJ2-7; the D call in the table, TRBD1, was not verified against the DNA. CDR1 SGHTA and CDR2 FQGTGA come from the germline V gene. The CDR3 region is 11 residues in length, termini included. CDR3 sequence reads: CASSLWGQAPL.

V gene TRBV4-1 combines with J gene TRBJ2-7, with D possibly matching TRBD2 (5 bases). From germline, CDR1 is MGHRA and CDR2 YSYEKL. V was pared by 0 bases and J by 6 bases, with 12 bases between. The CDR3 contains 14 residues. For the CDR3, the DNA is TGCGCCAGCAGCCAAGATGCTAGCTTTCGCGAGCAGTACTTC. As protein: CASSQDASFREQYF.

This sequence joins TRBV6-2 or TRBV6-3 and TRBJ2-2; unclear D gene. Trimming removed 2 bases at V and 4 bases at J, with 5 bases between. CDR1 and CDR2 (germline): MNHEY, SVGEGT. The CDR3 has 13 amino acids. CDR3 in amino acids: CASSYPPTGELFF. CDR3 coding DNA: TGTGCCAGCAGTTACCCTCCCACCGGGGAGCTGTTTTTT.

The rearrangement uses TRBV28 and TRBJ2-3; D ambiguous. CDR3 length equals 15 residues. The germline V gene has CDR1 MDHEN and CDR2 SYDVKM. Trimming took 3 bases from V and 0 from J, leaving 10 bases between them. CDR3 nucleotides: TGTGCCAGCAGTTTGCCGACTGCTAGCACAGATACGCAGTATTTT. Translation: CASSLPTASTDTQYF.

This chain uses TRBV18 with TRBJ2-3; TRBD2 matches at 7 bases. The CDR3 runs 14 residues. V was clipped by 1 base and J by 5 bases; unmatched bases: 3. Germline CDR1 KGHSH, CDR2 LQKENI. CDR3 residues: CASSPQRDLDTQYF. In nucleotides, the CDR3 is TGTGCCAGCTCACCACAGCGGGATTTAGATACGCAGTATTTT.

This chain connects TRBV4-2 to TRBJ1-4; 10 bases agree with TRBD1. This CDR3 contains 14 residues. The V segment lost 4 bases and the J segment 7 bases; nucleotides outside the gene matches: 3. The germline gives CDR1 LGHNA, CDR2 YNFKEQ. The CDR3 DNA is TGTGCCAGCAGCCCGACAGGGGGCACTGAAAAACTGTTTTTT. Its translation is CASSPTGGTEKLFF.

The chain recombines TRBV6-5 with TRBJ1-5; the D gene is possibly TRBD1 (5 bases). This CDR3 region has 13 residues. V lost 10 bases to trimming and J lost 2 bases, with 12 bases between them. Germline CDR1 is MNHEY and CDR2 is SVGAGI. The DNA of the CDR3 is TGTGCCACCTGGCAAGGGGGCAATCAGCCCCAGCATTTT. Translated, it gives CATWQGGNQPQHF.

The chain links TRBV5-3 to TRBJ1-2; TRBD1 agrees at 9 bases. TRBV5-3 is placed among ORFs of uncertain function. The length of the CDR3 is 20 residues. Losses at the gene ends were 4 bases for V and 2 bases for J; bases not matched to a gene: 21. CDR3 nucleotides: TGTGCCAGAAGCAGGCCCCGGGACAGGGTGACTCGAAGCCCCAACTATGGCTACACCTTC. As protein: CARSRPRDRVTRSPNYGYTF.

CDR3 in amino acids: CASSSGGYRDTQYF. CDR3 DNA: TGTGCCAGTAGTTCCGGAGGTTACAGAGATACGCAGTATTTT. The rearrangement uses TRBV19 and TRBJ2-3; D perhaps matches TRBD2 (5 bases). Germline loops: CDR1 LNHDA, CDR2 SQIVND (reference sequence). V was shortened by 5 bases and J by 5 bases, with 14 bases between the two germline ends. The CDR3 is made up of 14 amino acids.

This clone was seen more than once but under ten times. The rearrangement joins TRBV19 to TRBJ1-5; tentatively, D is TRBD1 (6 bases). The CDR3 loop spans 17 amino acids. Trimming removed 5 bases from V and 0 bases from J, with 17 bases in between. Germline values: CDR1 LNHDA, CDR2 SQIVND (reference sequence). CDR3 in amino acids: CASSPRTASYSNQPQHF. The CDR3 region has the DNA TGTGCCAGTAGTCCACGGACAGCCTCTTATAGCAATCAGCCCCAGCATTTT.

The rearrangement joins TRBV3-1 (or the pseudogene TRBV3-2) to TRBJ2-5; D not resolved. The CDR3 totals 14 residues. The ends were cut back, 2 bases at V and 1 base at J, with 8 bases in the middle. Germline assignment: CDR1 LGHDT and CDR2 YNNKEL (reference sequence). DNA for the CDR3: TGTGCCAGCAGCCAATGGTCTAGCCAAGAGACCCAGTACTTC. Its protein is CASSQWSSQETQYF.

V is TRBV7-8 and J is TRBJ2-7, with a tentative D call TRBD2 (5 bases). This CDR3 spans 12 amino acids. V was cut by 1 base and J by 7 bases, with 8 bases left in between. Per germline, CDR1 SGHVS and CDR2 FQNEAQ. CDR3 sequence (DNA): TGTGCCAGCAGCTTAGGCCCGGGGGAGCAGTACTTC. Its protein product is CASSLGPGEQYF.

The chain carries TRBV2 and TRBJ1-3; D perhaps matches TRBD1 (5 bases). Germline assignment: CDR1 SNHLY and CDR2 FYNNEI. The CDR3 is made up of 16 amino acids. V lost 6 bases to trimming and J lost 0 bases, with 15 bases between them. The CDR3, as DNA: TGTGCCAGCAGCCGGGACTCAGGGAGCTCTGGAAACACCATATATTTT. As protein: CASSRDSGSSGNTIYF.

This clone was detected only a few times. The chain recombines TRBV21-1 with TRBJ1-6; the tabulated D call, TRBD1, remains unverified against the DNA. TRBV21-1 represents a pseudogene. This CDR3 comprises 20 residues. The CDR3 bases are TGTGCCAGCAGGCGGAGGCCCCCGGGACAGGTCGGTATTGTGTATTCACCCCTCCACTTT. Protein sequence: CASRRRPPGQVGIVYSPLHF.

V gene TRBV7-9 combines with J gene TRBJ1-5; 7 positions match TRBD1. Losses at the gene ends were 5 bases for V and 4 bases for J; bases not matched to a gene: 8. CDR1 is SEHNR, CDR2 FQNEAQ, per germline (reference sequence). The CDR3 contains 15 residues. CDR3 nucleotide sequence: TGTGCCAGCAGCGTTTCCGGACAGGTTAATCAGCCCCAGCATTTT. This codes for CASSVSGQVNQPQHF.

This sequence joins TRBV23-1 and TRBJ2-7, with D maybe TRBD1 (6 bases). TRBV23-1 is placed among ORFs of uncertain function. The CDR3 covers 17 residues. V shed 0 bases and J shed 7 bases, with 22 bases lying between them. CDR3 nucleotide sequence: TGCGCCAGCAGTCAATCTGGGGGCAGGACCCTTAACTGGGAGCAGTACTTC. Translating gives CASSQSGGRTLNWEQYF.

This clone was found once. The chain joins TRBV12-3 or TRBV12-4 to TRBJ2-4; D might be TRBD2 (5 bases). The CDR3 has 13 residues. V lost 6 bases and J lost 3, with 9 bases in between. The DNA for the CDR3 is TGTGCCAGCAGGCCCGGGGTCAAAAACATTCAGTACTTC. As protein: CASRPGVKNIQYF.

The CDR3 bases are TGTGCCAGCAGCTTAATGGGGCTAGCGGGATCCTCCTACAATGAGCAGTTCTTC. Its translation is CASSLMGLAGSSYNEQFF. The J gene is TRBJ2-1, the V gene TRBV7-3, with 9 bases lining up with TRBD2. Losses at the gene ends were 1 base for V and 0 bases for J; bases not matched to a gene: 7. From germline, CDR1 is SGHTA and CDR2 FQGTGA. This CDR3 spans 18 amino acids.

The genes are TRBV19 and TRBJ2-3; tentatively, D is TRBD2 (5 bases). CDR3 length: 16 residues. Between the trimmed V and J ends, which lost 4 bases and 0 bases, there was a span of 14 bases. Per germline, CDR1 LNHDA and CDR2 SQIVND (reference sequence). The CDR3 DNA is TGTGCCAGTAGTAGGCTAGGGAGCAGGAGCACAGATACGCAGTATTTT. Protein sequence: CASSRLGSRSTDTQYF.